This T cell receptor (beta chain) was identified in a study of blood T cell repertoires in COVID-19. Study overall: The cDNA or gDNA used as material had been derived from T cells, B-cell-depleted T cells, or PBMCs.

Study members were between about 18 and 95 years old and lived in about two dozen US regions. Participants classified as exposed had met a COVID-19 case within 2 weeks before study entry. The CDR3 has 14 amino acids. Trimming removed 2 bases from V and 4 bases from J; junction bases left unmatched: 4. Germline V lookup: CDR1 SGHRS, CDR2 YFSETQ. In the authors' methods: Amplified reference gene primers provided the basis for estimating nucleated cell counts. The table came from immunoSEQ multiplex PCR; TCRdb's copy has only in-frame clones and leaves some out. V and J calls and clone size are copied from that table; D and trimming were computed from the DNA. Here the sample spans 240,000 or so clones, about 87% being singletons.

Source material: PBMCs or T cells enriched from blood (not recorded which). The chain uses TRBV5-1 and TRBJ2-7, with 9 positions matching TRBD1. The sequence derives from a man aged 45-65 years who had been exposed to COVID-19. CDR3 region: CASSLGTGKYEQYF. The CDR3 bases are TGCGCCAGCAGCTTAGGGACAGGGAAGTACGAGCAGTACTTC.